Each of the 6 T cell receptor beta chains below was sequenced from the same sample in a study of cytomegalovirus exposure and HLA in healthy donors. PCR employed 60 Vbeta and 13 Jbeta primers. Assay used: immunoSEQ multiplex PCR; TCRdb lists only in-frame clones, some missing. The table shows 100,000 to 150,000 clones, with around three quarters occurring only once. Sequenced: PBMCs. Every receptor here comes from a woman aged 35 to 49 in good health and CMV-seronegative.

The chain employs TRBV2 and TRBJ2-3; 8 bases are a match to TRBD2. V shed 6 bases, J shed 5 bases, and the junction held 13 bases outside the gene matches. The CDR3 extends over 16 amino acids. Germline loops: CDR1 SNHLY, CDR2 FYNNEI. The CDR3 here is CASSVLPGLVGDTQYF. The CDR3 DNA sequence: TGTGCCAGCAGCGTACTCCCGGGACTAGTTGGAGATACGCAGTATTTT.

This clone is a singleton in its sample. The chain recombines TRBV28 with TRBJ2-2, with TRBD2 matching over 9 bases. Per germline, CDR1 MDHEN and CDR2 SYDVKM. J lost 6 bases, V lost 11 bases, and 13 bases had no gene match. This CDR3 is built from 15 residues. Here the CDR3 DNA reads TGTGCCCTTAGTAGCGGGAGTTCTGTGTCCGGGGAGCTGTTTTTT. Translated, it gives CALSSGSSVSGELFF.

About this clone itself: The junction differs from germline at one of its ends, possibly a read error. The V call is TRBV7-9, the J call TRBJ2-2; 14 bases align to TRBD2. Germline values: CDR1 SEHNR, CDR2 FQNEAQ (reference sequence). This CDR3 spans 16 amino acids. This CDR3 reads CSSSSGLAGGTGELFF. The CDR3 coding sequence is TGTTCCAGCAGCTCTGGACTAGCGGGAGGCACCGGGGAGCTGTTTTTT. Based on the CDR3 plus reference TRBV7-9 and TRBJ2-2, the full variable domain is DTGVSQNPRHKITKRGQNVTFRCDPISEHNRLYWYRQTLGQGPEFLTYFQNEAQLEKSRLLSDRFSAERPKGSFSTLEIQRTEQGDSAMYLCSSSSGLAGGTGELFFGEGSRLTVL.

J is TRBJ2-1 and V is TRBV25-1; 7 bases match TRBD1. The germline V gene has CDR1 MGHDK and CDR2 SYGVNS. Germline trimming cut 2 bases from V and 8 bases from J; bases unmatched to any gene: 9. This CDR3 region has 15 residues. CDR3 region: CASSEPKTGLDEQFF. Here the CDR3 DNA reads TGTGCCAGCAGTGAACCCAAGACAGGGTTGGATGAGCAGTTCTTC. Using reference TRBV25-1 and TRBJ2-1 for the parts outside the CDR3, the full variable domain is EADIYQTPRYLVIGTGKKITLECSQTMGHDKMYWYQQDPGMELHLIHYSYGVNSTEKGDLSSESTVSRIRTEHFPLTLESARPSHTSQYLCASSEPKTGLDEQFFGPGTRLTVL.

The chain combines TRBV5-6 with TRBJ2-3; D uncertain. Germline V gene lookup returns CDR1 SGHDT and CDR2 YYEEEE. CDR3 length equals 12 residues. V shed 5 bases and J shed 7 bases, with 11 bases lying between them. The CDR3 region is CASSYEQNTQYF. CDR3 nucleotide sequence: TGTGCCAGCAGTTACGAGCAAAATACGCAGTATTTT.

The chain employs TRBV6-6 and TRBJ2-7; 8 bases map to TRBD2. V trimming: 8 bases; J trimming: 0 bases; junction bases outside the gene matches: 12. CDR1 is MNHNY, CDR2 SVGAGI, per germline (reference sequence). The CDR3 covers 16 residues. CDR3 in amino acids: CASGSGLAGLSYEQYF. The DNA of the CDR3 is TGTGCCAGCGGATCCGGGCTAGCGGGCCTCTCCTACGAGCAGTACTTC.